A single sample gave rise to the 5 T cell receptor beta chains below, sequenced in a study of cytomegalovirus exposure and HLA in healthy donors. The PCR used 60 Vbeta and 13 Jbeta primers. Clones were read by immunoSEQ multiplex PCR, and TCRdb kept only the in-frame ones, dropping some. The data contain roughly 170,000 clones, 60% to 80% of them singletons. The sample taken for sequencing was PBMCs. The receptor set was obtained from a woman between 50 and 59 years old in good health and CMV-seropositive.

The V and J genes are TRBV15 and TRBJ2-3; TRBD1 is a possible D gene (5 bases). V was cut by 5 bases and J by 4 bases, with 13 bases left in between. There are 14 residues in the CDR3. The germline V gene encodes CDR1 LNHNV and CDR2 YYDKDF (reference sequence). CDR3 residues: CATSLPRAADTQYF. As DNA, the CDR3 is TGTGCCACCAGCCTCCCCAGGGCGGCAGATACGCAGTATTTT.

The rearrangement links TRBV30 to TRBJ2-7; 10 positions agree with TRBD2. The CDR3 covers 13 residues. The V gene's germline CDR1 is GTSNPN and CDR2 SVGIG (reference sequence). Trimming removed 4 bases from V and 4 bases from J; junction bases left unmatched: 4. CDR3 nucleotide sequence: TGTGCCTGGACTAGCGGGGGTTATTACGAGCAGTACTTC. Translating it yields CAWTSGGYYEQYF.

V and J are TRBV6-1 and TRBJ1-6, with D maybe TRBD1 (5 bases). CDR3 length: 15 amino acids. Germline lookup yields CDR1 MNHNS and CDR2 SASEGT. Trimming removed 8 bases at V and 3 bases at J, with 14 bases between. CDR3 sequence reads: CASSFDSHYNSPLHF. As DNA, the CDR3 is TGTGCCAGCTCCTTCGACAGCCACTATAATTCACCCCTCCACTTT.

On this clone itself: Germline is not matched at one junction end, which may reflect a read error. The genes are TRBV7-9 and TRBJ2-2, with D perhaps TRBD2 (6 bases). Germline-derived CDR1 and CDR2 are SEHNR and FQNEAQ (reference sequence). CDR3 size: 17 residues. CDR3 bases: TGTTCCAGCACCTTCCCTTTAGGCGGGGCGTTGGACGGGGAGCTGTTTTTT. Residues: CSSTFPLGGALDGELFF.

This clone was detected once. Other nucleotide sequences from this sample produce the same CDR3. The V gene is TRBV5-1, the J gene TRBJ2-5, with TRBD2 matching over 10 bases. With V trimmed by 0 bases and J by 5 bases, 1 base remained unmatched. This CDR3 comprises 14 residues. Germline assignment: CDR1 SGHRS and CDR2 YFSETQ. The CDR3 bases are TGCGCCAGCAGCTTGGCACTAGCGGGGGAGACCCAGTACTTC. The encoded protein is CASSLALAGETQYF.